The text below deals with one TCR beta chain. Its specificity is not known. CDR1 GTSNPN and CDR2 SVGIG come from the germline V gene (reference sequence). CDR3 size: 15 residues. Trimming took off 5 bases at V and 0 bases at J, with 16 bases between the two ends. Vbeta (60) and Jbeta (13) primers were used in the PCR. Libraries were prepared by immunoSEQ multiplex PCR; TCRdb keeps only in-frame clonotypes and omits some of them. The sample carries around 25,000 clones, about four fifths recorded once. The sample comes from a study of cytomegalovirus exposure and HLA in healthy donors. Whole-study findings and limits: Earlier analysis yielded a pattern in which most TCR beta V segments were productive about 87% or about 30% of the time.

The sequencing sample was made of PBMCs. The chain recombines TRBV30 with TRBJ1-1, with a weak D call TRBD1 (6 bases). The clonotype was recovered from a male donor in good health and CMV-seronegative. Written as DNA, the CDR3 is TGTGCCTGGGAGGACTTAGACAGGTTGAACACTGAAGCTTTCTTT. The encoded protein is CAWEDLDRLNTEAFF.